These 27 T cell receptor beta chains originate from one sample sequenced in a study of cytomegalovirus exposure and HLA in healthy donors. The PCR employed 60 Vbeta primers together with 13 Jbeta primers. Assay used: immunoSEQ multiplex PCR; TCRdb lists only in-frame clones, some missing. This sample carries just over 150,000 clones, less than 90% of them seen once, and the ten largest clones take 6.3%. What was sequenced was PBMCs. The receptors originated from a male donor in good health and CMV-seropositive.

V and J are TRBV7-9 and TRBJ2-7; 8 positions agree with TRBD2. CDR1 SEHNR and CDR2 FQNEAQ come from the germline V gene (reference sequence). Germline trimming cut 5 bases from V and 5 bases from J; bases unmatched to any gene: 11. The CDR3 contains 15 residues. The CDR3 bases are TGTGCCAGCAGCCCCCGGGGGGGCGCGATCAACGAGCAGTACTTC. Translating it yields CASSPRGGAINEQYF.

This clone is a singleton in its sample. V is TRBV4-2 and J is TRBJ2-3, with 8 bases identical to TRBD2. CDR1 and CDR2 (germline): LGHNA, YNFKEQ. The CDR3 runs 16 residues. Trimming at V came to 4 bases and at J to 5 bases, leaving 11 bases not matched to a gene. In DNA, the CDR3 is TGTGCCAGCAGCCGAGGATTCACTAGCGGAGAAGATACGCAGTATTTT. It encodes CASSRGFTSGEDTQYF.

V is TRBV18 and J is TRBJ2-1; a weak D match, TRBD2 (6 bases). The CDR3 is made up of 12 amino acids. The V gene's germline CDR1 is KGHSH and CDR2 LQKENI. V lost 3 bases and J lost 9, with 9 bases in between. In DNA form, the CDR3 reads TGTGCCAGCTCACCGGGGGGTCGTGAGCAGTTCTTC. Protein: CASSPGGREQFF.

A few counts support this clone. The chain is built from TRBV6-4 and TRBJ1-3; 7 bases fit TRBD1. V lost 5 bases to trimming and J lost 8 bases; unmatched junction nucleotides: 6. This CDR3 is 13 amino acids long. Germline loops: CDR1 MRHNA, CDR2 SNTAGT. The CDR3 region is CASSQNQGDTIYF. CDR3 bases: TGTGCCAGCAGTCAAAATCAGGGGGACACCATATATTTT.

The chain is built from TRBV5-6 and TRBJ2-1; 13 bases match TRBD2. The V and J ends lost 3 bases and 7 bases, in that order; junction bases with no gene match: 10. Germline CDR1 and CDR2: SGHDT and YYEEEE. This CDR3 comprises 17 residues. The DNA of the CDR3 is TGTGCCAGCAGCTCGACTAGCGGGGGGATACAAGGGAATGAGCAGTTCTTC. It yields the protein CASSSTSGGIQGNEQFF.

This sequence joins TRBV11-2 and TRBJ2-1, with TRBD2 matching over 10 bases. The germline V gene encodes CDR1 SGHAT and CDR2 FQNNGV. The ends lost 5 bases at V and 7 bases at J; junction bases unmatched: 5. CDR3 length: 14 amino acids. The CDR3 region has the DNA TGTGCCAGCAGCAGAGGACTAGCGGAAAATGAGCAGTTCTTC. It translates to CASSRGLAENEQFF.

The V gene is TRBV6-1, the J gene TRBJ2-3, with 8 positions matching TRBD2. Germline values: CDR1 MNHNS, CDR2 SASEGT. With V trimmed by 7 bases and J by 5 bases, 8 bases remained unmatched. CDR3 size: 14 residues. The CDR3 protein is CASTPGAGVDTQYF. The CDR3 DNA reads as TGTGCCAGCACCCCCGGAGCGGGAGTAGATACGCAGTATTTT.

The V and J genes are TRBV29-1 and TRBJ1-5; 9 bases align to TRBD1. This CDR3 region has 13 residues. The V gene end was trimmed by 6 bases and the J gene end by 7 bases; junction bases not matched to a gene: 7. In germline, CDR1 is SQVTM, CDR2 ANQGSEA. CDR3 in amino acids: CSVGTGRDQPQHF. The CDR3 DNA follows: TGCAGCGTAGGGACAGGGAGAGACCAGCCCCAGCATTTT.

CDR3 in amino acids: CASSHQGDANQPQHF. CDR3 bases: TGTGCCAGCAGCCATCAGGGGGATGCCAATCAGCCCCAGCATTTT. The chain recombines TRBV7-9 with TRBJ1-5; TRBD1 agrees at 7 bases. Trimming removed 5 bases from V and 3 bases from J; junction bases left unmatched: 7. The CDR3 sequence is 15 residues long. CDR1 and CDR2 from the germline V gene are SEHNR and FQNEAQ (reference sequence).

The chain joins TRBV5-1 to TRBJ1-2; D not certain. CDR3 length: 13 amino acids. The V end was cut by 1 base, the J end by 2 bases, with 6 bases between. In germline, CDR1 is SGHRS, CDR2 YFSETQ. Written as DNA, the CDR3 is TGCGCCAGCAGCTTGCAAGCCAACTATGGCTACACCTTC. It yields the protein CASSLQANYGYTF. Using reference TRBV5-1 and TRBJ1-2 for the parts outside the CDR3, the full variable domain is KAGVTQTPRYLIKTRGQQVTLSCSPISGHRSVSWYQQTPGQGLQFLFEYFSETQRNKGNFPGRFSGRQFSNSRSEMNVSTLELGDSALYLCASSLQANYGYTFGSGTRLTVV.

The genes are TRBV6-4 and TRBJ2-3; 7 bases line up with TRBD1. V shed 4 bases, J shed 8 bases, and the junction held 6 bases outside the gene matches. In germline, CDR1 is MRHNA, CDR2 SNTAGT. There are 13 residues in the CDR3. CDR3 amino acids: CASSAQGSGTQYF. CDR3 coding DNA: TGTGCCAGCAGTGCACAGGGGTCGGGTACGCAGTATTTT.

This clone has only a few counts. This chain links TRBV21-1 with TRBJ1-2; the table's D gene call, TRBD1, was not cross checked with the DNA. TRBV21-1 is a recognized pseudogene. CDR3 size: 13 residues. CDR3 nucleotide sequence: TGTGCCAGCAGGAGGGGTACCGGGACAGGGTTCGCCTTC. This sequence encodes CASRRGTGTGFAF.

The DNA for the CDR3 is TGTGCCATCAGAGGACAGCTAGGGGGAGAGACCCAGTACTTC. Its protein product is CAIRGQLGGETQYF. The chain recombines TRBV10-3 with TRBJ2-5, with TRBD1 as a possible D gene (6 bases). The germline V gene has CDR1 ENHRY and CDR2 SYGVKD. The CDR3 totals 14 residues. V was trimmed by 6 bases and J by 4 bases, leaving 15 bases between them.

This chain links TRBV6-1 with TRBJ1-3; the D gene is possibly TRBD1 (5 bases). Per germline, CDR1 MNHNS and CDR2 SASEGT. V lost 3 bases and J 4 bases, leaving 7 bases between the germline ends. This CDR3 contains 13 residues. CDR3 in amino acids: CASSDGGGNTIYF. In DNA, the CDR3 is TGTGCCAGCAGTGACGGGGGGGGAAACACCATATATTTT.

This CDR3 reads CASSLNPARGDTQYF. The CDR3 coding sequence is TGTGCCAGCAGCTTAAATCCCGCCAGGGGGGATACGCAGTATTTT. The J gene is TRBJ2-3, the V gene TRBV7-2; 7 positions agree with TRBD1. The length of the CDR3 is 15 residues. Germline V gives CDR1 SGHTA, CDR2 FQGNSA. With 2 bases clipped from V and 6 bases from J, the junction kept 8 bases outside the gene matches.

This clone was counted only a few times. The chain combines TRBV4-2 with TRBJ1-2; D perhaps matches TRBD1 (5 bases). The CDR3 length is 14 residues. V lost 3 bases, J lost 8 bases, and 16 bases lay in between. Per the germline V gene, CDR1 is LGHNA and CDR2 is YNFKEQ. CDR3 in amino acids: CASSQYRGERGYTF. Here the CDR3 DNA reads TGTGCCAGCAGCCAGTATCGGGGGGAGCGGGGCTACACCTTC.

V and J are TRBV7-2 and TRBJ2-7, with 7 bases lining up with TRBD2. J lost 2 bases, V lost 7 bases, and 8 bases had no gene match. Looked up from germline, CDR1 is SGHTA and CDR2 is FQGNSA. There are 14 residues in the CDR3. This chain's CDR3 is CASTSPAGTYEQYF. The CDR3 DNA reads as TGTGCCAGCACCAGCCCAGCGGGGACCTACGAGCAGTACTTC.

This clone was recorded a few times. A junction boundary mismatches the germline segment, possibly from a read error. The sample holds other DNA sequences that translate to the same CDR3. V is TRBV5-4 and J is TRBJ2-3, with D possibly TRBD1 on 6 matching bases. Germline CDR1 and CDR2: SGHNT and YYREEE (reference sequence). This CDR3 region has 15 residues. The CDR3 DNA follows: TGCGCCAGCAGCCTCCGGACAGAAAACACAGATACGCAGTATTTT. Translating gives CASSLRTENTDTQYF.

The chain has TRBV5-8 and TRBJ1-5; 7 nucleotides agree with TRBD1. Germline lookup yields CDR1 SGHTS and CDR2 YDEGEE. This CDR3 has 15 residues. V gave up 3 bases and J gave up 4 bases; unmatched junction bases: 7. This chain's CDR3 is CASSSDRVRNQPQHF. Written as DNA, the CDR3 is TGTGCCAGCAGCTCCGACAGGGTTAGGAATCAGCCCCAGCATTTT.

J is TRBJ1-5 and V is TRBV30, with a possible D match to TRBD1 (5 bases). Germline lookup yields CDR1 GTSNPN and CDR2 SVGIG (reference sequence). The CDR3 consists of 14 residues. The V end was cut by 1 base, the J end by 2 bases, with 9 bases between. CDR3: CAWSGTWGNQPQHF. Here the CDR3 DNA reads TGTGCCTGGAGTGGGACATGGGGCAATCAGCCCCAGCATTTT. Full variable domain (rest looked up from reference TRBV30 and TRBJ1-5): SQTIHQWPATLVQPVGSPLSLECTVEGTSNPNLYWYRQAAGRGLQLLFYSVGIGQISSEVPQNLSASRPQDRQFILSSKKLLLSDSGFYLCAWSGTWGNQPQHFGDGTRLSIL.

The genes are TRBV5-1 and TRBJ2-7; 10 bases align to TRBD2. Germline CDR1 is SGHRS and CDR2 is YFSETQ. After removal of 4 bases from V and 3 bases from J, the junction contained 10 bases not matched to a gene. The CDR3 covers 16 residues. The CDR3 DNA sequence: TGCGCCAGCAGCCTGGCAGCTAGCGGGAGTCTCTACGAGCAGTACTTC. This translates into CASSLAASGSLYEQYF.

V usage is TRBV21-1 and J usage is TRBJ1-5; TRBD1, the table's D call, was not compared with the DNA. TRBV21-1 is flagged as a pseudogene. CDR3 length: 16 amino acids. DNA for the CDR3: TGTGCCAGCAGCAAAGAGGGCAGGGGTATGAATCAGCCCCAGCATTTT. It codes for CASSKEGRGMNQPQHF.

J is TRBJ2-3 and V is TRBV29-1, with 13 bases identical to TRBD2. The V and J ends lost 7 bases and 4 bases, in that order; junction bases with no gene match: 8. This CDR3 has 15 residues. Germline V lookup: CDR1 SQVTM, CDR2 ANQGSEA. CDR3 protein: CSAGLAGVRADTQYF. The DNA of the CDR3 is TGCAGCGCCGGACTAGCGGGAGTAAGGGCAGATACGCAGTATTTT.

This chain connects TRBV28 to TRBJ2-7, with 11 nucleotides matching TRBD1. Germline V gives CDR1 MDHEN, CDR2 SYDVKM. CDR3 size: 12 residues. V was clipped by 7 bases and J by 9 bases; unmatched bases: 5. CDR3 sequence reads: CASTRTGGLQYF. CDR3 bases: TGTGCCAGCACCCGGACAGGGGGCTTGCAGTACTTC.

V and J are TRBV7-9 and TRBJ1-2; D unclear. Germline V gene lookup returns CDR1 SEHNR and CDR2 FQNEAQ (reference sequence). V was clipped by 2 bases and J by 7 bases, with 8 bases between them. This CDR3 spans 12 amino acids. The CDR3, as DNA: TGTGCCAGCAGCTTAAGTGGCAGTGGCTACACCTTC. It encodes CASSLSGSGYTF.

This chain joins TRBV9 and TRBJ2-1; D unresolved. The germline V and J ends were trimmed by 0 bases and 9 bases, with 7 bases remaining between them. The germline V gene encodes CDR1 SGDLS and CDR2 YYNGEE. The CDR3 covers 12 residues. CDR3 in DNA: TGTGCCAGCAGCGTAGCTCCCAGTGAGCAGTTCTTC. The encoded protein is CASSVAPSEQFF.

This clone was detected once. The chain carries TRBV5-1 and TRBJ2-3, with a tentative D call TRBD2 (6 bases). Germline loops: CDR1 SGHRS, CDR2 YFSETQ. The CDR3 runs to 15 residues. The V and J ends lost 1 base and 4 bases respectively, with 13 bases between them. The CDR3, as DNA: TGCGCCAGCAGCTTGAGTAGCGGAGGGGCAGATACGCAGTATTTT. This sequence encodes CASSLSSGGADTQYF.